The 8 T cell receptor beta chains presented below share a single source sample, sequenced in a study of tumor and adjacent non-tumor tissue in lung cancer. The library came from three nested PCR rounds adapted from ARM-PCR protocols. MiXCR was run by TCRdb on the multiplex PCR reads, yielding one entry per CDR3 protein. The repertoire holds more than 85,000 distinct CDR3 sequences, about 87% seen once, with approximately 24% in the top ten. The template was RNA from unsorted bulk tissue. Sequenced: lung tumor tissue. The receptor set was obtained from a man in his 70s with non-small cell lung cancer.

V gene TRBV29-1 combines with J gene TRBJ2-5; D unclear. The germline V and J ends were trimmed by 6 bases and 1 base, with 12 bases remaining between them. The CDR3 extends over 13 amino acids. CDR1 and CDR2 (germline): SQVTM, ANQGSEA. The CDR3 DNA reads TGCAGCGTGCCCGACGGCTTCCAAGAGACCCAGTACTTC. It translates to CSVPDGFQETQYF.

The V call is TRBV4-3, the J call TRBJ2-3; no definite D call. Germline V lookup: CDR1 LGHNA, CDR2 YSLEER. V lost 3 bases and J lost 6, with 13 bases in between. This CDR3 region has 14 residues. DNA for the CDR3: TGCGCCAGCAGCCAGGTTAGTCCCAGGGATACGCAGTATTTT. This translates into CASSQVSPRDTQYF.

The chain links TRBV20-1 to TRBJ1-1; weak D call: TRBD1 (5 bases). From germline, CDR1 is DFQATT and CDR2 SNEGSKA (reference sequence). The CDR3 loop spans 13 amino acids. In DNA, the CDR3 is TGCAGCGCACCGAGACAGAAAAACACTGAAGCTTTCTTT. Translating gives CSAPRQKNTEAFF.

Turning to this clonotype: Mismatch with germline at one junction end may stem from a read error. The chain is built from TRBV5-4 and TRBJ2-1; TRBD1 is a possible D gene (6 bases). The CDR3 has 15 residues. Looked up from germline, CDR1 is SGHNT and CDR2 is YYREEE (reference sequence). The CDR3 loop is CATSFGGRVWIEQFF. For the CDR3, the DNA is TGTGCCACCAGCTTTGGGGGCAGGGTGTGGATTGAGCAGTTCTTC.

Points on this clonotype: One end of the junction varies from germline; a read error may be responsible. V usage is TRBV6-5 and J usage is TRBJ1-1, with D tentatively TRBD1 (6 bases). Germline-derived CDR1 and CDR2 are MNHEY and SVGAGI. This CDR3 has 12 residues. In DNA, the CDR3 is TGTGCTAGCAGTGACAGGAACACTGATGCTTTCTTT. The encoded protein is CASSDRNTDAFF.

As regards this clonotype: A read error may account for a junction end that differs from germline. The CDR3 sequence: CSARTSPGQAQHF. The CDR3 DNA reads as TGCAGTGCTAGAACCAGCCCTGGTCAGGCCCAGCATTTT. This chain connects TRBV20-1 to TRBJ1-5, with D unclear. This CDR3 is 13 amino acids long. Germline lookup yields CDR1 DFQATT and CDR2 SNEGSKA (reference sequence).

This clonotype has a count of ten or more. The chain uses TRBV7-8 and TRBJ2-3, with 7 nucleotides matching TRBD2. The junction had 8 bases not matched to a gene; V was cut back by 6 bases and J by 2 bases. Per germline, CDR1 SGHVS and CDR2 FQNEAQ. The CDR3 consists of 15 residues. The CDR3 coding sequence is TGTGCCAGCAGGGAGCGGGGAGGTTACACAGATACGCAGTATTTT. Translated, it gives CASRERGGYTDTQYF.

In the case of this clonotype: As the CDR3 is not closed by the conserved phenylalanine or tryptophan, this likely results from a read error. The chain employs TRBV24-1 and TRBJ2-1; D uncertain. Germline V gives CDR1 KGHDR, CDR2 SFDVKD. Trimming took off 11 bases at V and 0 bases at J, with 10 bases between the two ends. CDR3 length: 13 amino acids. The CDR3 coding sequence is TGTGCCATCAGGCCCAGCTCCTACAATGAGCAGTTCCTC. Encoded protein: CAIRPSSYNEQFL.